Listed here are 16 T cell receptor beta chains from one sample, sequenced in a study of response to subunit inactivated influenza vaccine. TCRdb called the RT-PCR reads again in MiXCR, with one record for every CDR3 protein. Found here are about 620,000 distinct CDR3 sequences, 11% of them singletons; the top ten hold around 10%. The same sample was also studied in work on T cells expressing NK-cell markers. As that report states: 5'RACE template switching with UMIs generated TCR beta cDNA.

Specimen: PBMCs from blood, collected on the day of vaccination. The receptors shown here come from a man in his forties or fifties who received an inactivated influenza vaccine.

Many counts were recorded for this clonotype. V is TRBV7-9 and J is TRBJ2-1; 7 bases map to TRBD1. Germline-derived CDR1 and CDR2 are SEHNR and FQNEAQ (reference sequence). V was pared by 8 bases and J by 9 bases, with 4 bases of the junction left unmatched. The CDR3 sequence is 11 residues long. DNA for the CDR3: TGTGCCAGCTTTTCAGGGGGTGAGCAGTTCTTC. Encoded protein: CASFSGGEQFF.

This sequence joins TRBV28 and TRBJ2-7, with D tentatively TRBD1 (5 bases). The CDR3 has 12 amino acids. Trimming removed 6 bases at V and 2 bases at J, with 8 bases between. Germline V gives CDR1 MDHEN, CDR2 SYDVKM. CDR3: CASRQGTYEQYF. DNA for the CDR3: TGTGCCAGCAGGCAGGGTACCTACGAGCAGTACTTC.

The chain is built from TRBV20-1 and TRBJ2-7; D not certain. Germline CDR1 is DFQATT and CDR2 is SNEGSKA (reference sequence). The CDR3 is made up of 12 amino acids. The V gene lost 3 bases and the J gene lost 6 bases, with 12 bases spanning the gap. CDR3 sequence (DNA): TGCAGTGCTAGGCACCCCCTTCTCGAGCAGTACTTC. The encoded protein is CSARHPLLEQYF.

The chain combines TRBV21-1 with TRBJ1-5. TRBV21-1 is deemed a pseudogene. The CDR3 consists of 16 residues. CDR3 loop: CASSTDLGGGNQPQHF. The CDR3 region has the DNA TGTGCCAGCAGCACTGACCTAGGTGGGGGCAATCAGCCCCAGCATTTT.

This clonotype has more than one count but fewer than ten. The V and J genes are TRBV4-3 and TRBJ2-7; tentatively, D is TRBD1 or TRBD2 (5 bases each). This CDR3 contains 15 residues. V was trimmed by 1 base and J by 5 bases, leaving 15 bases between them. Per the germline V gene, CDR1 is LGHNA and CDR2 is YSLEER. The CDR3 region has the DNA TGCGCCAGCAGCCAAGGGTCGGGACGGTTGGACGAGCAGTACTTC. Translation gives CASSQGSGRLDEQYF.

In this sample, this clonotype turned up a few times. The gene calls are TRBV3-1 and TRBJ1-4; no reliable D call. The V and J ends lost 4 bases and 3 bases respectively, with 9 bases between them. Germline CDR1 is LGHDT and CDR2 is YNNKEL (reference sequence). CDR3 size: 14 residues. CDR3 residues: CASSLRGSNEKLFF. The CDR3 region has the DNA TGTGCCAGCAGCCTTCGTGGCTCTAATGAAAAACTGTTTTTT.

This clonotype was found a few times. The chain carries TRBV30 and TRBJ2-7; TRBD1 might be the D (5 bases). CDR3 length equals 12 residues. Germline CDR1 reads GTSNPN; CDR2 reads SVGIG (reference sequence). Trimming left V 5 bases short and J 3 bases short, with 11 bases between. The CDR3 DNA sequence: TGTGCCTGGGATAAGACAGTCTACGAGCAGTACTTC. Translating it yields CAWDKTVYEQYF.

This clonotype has a count of ten or more. The chain joins TRBV11-1 to TRBJ2-7, with D tentatively TRBD1 or TRBD2 (5 bases each). Deletions cut 5 bases from V and 0 bases from J, with 11 bases between. The V gene's germline CDR1 is SGHAT and CDR2 FQDESV (reference sequence). This CDR3 has 14 residues. The CDR3 loop reads CASSLRGYSYEQYF. The CDR3 nucleotides read TGTGCCAGCAGCCTACGGGGCTACTCCTACGAGCAGTACTTC.

The chain joins TRBV7-2 to TRBJ2-1; perhaps D is TRBD1 or TRBD2 (5 bases each). The CDR3 has 15 residues. The ends were cut back, 2 bases at V and 6 bases at J, with 14 bases in the middle. The V gene's germline CDR1 is SGHTA and CDR2 FQGNSA. The CDR3 reads CASSLRGGRTNEQFF. The CDR3, as DNA: TGTGCCAGCAGCTTACGGGGCGGCCGAACCAATGAGCAGTTCTTC.

In its sample, this clonotype was seen many times. J is TRBJ2-3 and V is TRBV12-3 or TRBV12-4, with D hard to call. The CDR3 is 16 amino acids. The ends were cut back, 10 bases at V and 2 bases at J, with 22 bases in the middle. The CDR3 here is CATRRTVKEPTDTQYF. CDR3 in DNA: TGTGCCACCCGCCGAACGGTTAAAGAACCCACAGATACGCAGTATTTT.

Comment on this clonotype: Because the CDR3's place on the DNA is in doubt, the DNA is left out and the CDR3 is given as listed by TCRdb. The rearrangement joins TRBV6-6 to TRBJ2-7; whether TRBD2, the table's D call, matches the DNA was not checked. Germline values: CDR1 MNHNY, CDR2 SVGAGI (reference sequence). Termini included, the CDR3 measures 13 amino acids. CDR3 amino acids: CASGWDFRGEQYF.

This rearrangement joins TRBV5-1 to TRBJ2-5; D not certain. Trimming stripped 3 bases from V and 3 bases from J, with 15 bases between. Germline V lookup: CDR1 SGHRS, CDR2 YFSETQ. This CDR3 spans 15 amino acids. CDR3 sequence (DNA): TGCGCCAGCAGCTGGACCACCGGACGGAAAGAGACCCAGTACTTC. This sequence encodes CASSWTTGRKETQYF.

A few counts support this clonotype. The chain has TRBV7-2 and TRBJ1-5, with D uncertain. The germline CDR1 and CDR2 sequences are SGHTA and FQGNSA. This CDR3 comprises 13 residues. V was cut by 1 base and J by 9 bases, with 10 bases left in between. The CDR3 spells CASSLVSGRPQHF. The CDR3 DNA reads as TGTGCCAGCAGCTTAGTGAGTGGTCGGCCCCAGCATTTT.

A few counts support this clonotype. The CDR3 sequence: CASSLLLAADGANVLTF. The CDR3 DNA follows: TGTGCCAGCAGTTTACTCCTGGCGGCAGACGGGGCCAACGTCCTGACTTTC. The V and J genes are TRBV27 and TRBJ2-6, with D unclear. The V gene lost 2 bases and the J gene lost 4 bases, with 15 bases spanning the gap. The CDR3 is made up of 17 amino acids. Looked up from germline, CDR1 is MNHEY and CDR2 is SMNVEV (reference sequence).

The table lists this clonotype with many counts. J is TRBJ2-3 and V is TRBV18; D is ambiguous. V shed 0 bases and J shed 2 bases, with 12 bases lying between them. Germline values: CDR1 KGHSH, CDR2 LQKENI. The CDR3 is made up of 16 amino acids. The CDR3 DNA reads as TGTGCCAGCTCACCACCCCCGGAACGCCTCACAGATACGCAGTATTTT. Translation: CASSPPPERLTDTQYF.

V usage is TRBV20-1 and J usage is TRBJ2-1, with D perhaps TRBD2 (5 bases). V was pared by 6 bases and J by 0 bases, with 12 bases between. Germline CDR1 DFQATT, CDR2 SNEGSKA (reference sequence). This CDR3 comprises 14 residues. Here the CDR3 DNA reads TGCAGTGCGTTCGCCGACTACTCCTACAATGAGCAGTTCTTC. Translating gives CSAFADYSYNEQFF.